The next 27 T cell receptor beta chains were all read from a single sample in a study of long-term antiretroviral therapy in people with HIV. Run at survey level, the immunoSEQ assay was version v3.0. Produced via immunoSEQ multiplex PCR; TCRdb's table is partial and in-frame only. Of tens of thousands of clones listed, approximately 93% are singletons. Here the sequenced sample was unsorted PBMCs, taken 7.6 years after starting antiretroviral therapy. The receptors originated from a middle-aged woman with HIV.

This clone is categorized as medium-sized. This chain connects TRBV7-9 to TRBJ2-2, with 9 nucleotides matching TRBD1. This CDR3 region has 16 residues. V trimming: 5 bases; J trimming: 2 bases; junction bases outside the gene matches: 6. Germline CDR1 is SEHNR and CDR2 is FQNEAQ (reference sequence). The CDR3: CASSQRTGANTGELFF. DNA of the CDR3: TGTGCCAGCAGCCAGCGGACAGGGGCAAACACCGGGGAGCTGTTTTTT.

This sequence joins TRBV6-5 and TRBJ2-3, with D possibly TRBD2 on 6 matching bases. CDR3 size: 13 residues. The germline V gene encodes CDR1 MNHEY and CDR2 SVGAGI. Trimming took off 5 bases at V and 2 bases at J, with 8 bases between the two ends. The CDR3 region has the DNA TGTGCCAGCAGTCGGGAGTTCACAGATACGCAGTATTTT. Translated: CASSREFTDTQYF.

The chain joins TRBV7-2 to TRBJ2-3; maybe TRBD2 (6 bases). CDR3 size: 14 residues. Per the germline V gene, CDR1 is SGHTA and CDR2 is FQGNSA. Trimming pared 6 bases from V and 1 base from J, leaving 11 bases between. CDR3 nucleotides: TGTGCCAGCAGGGGGACTGATCGCACAGATACGCAGTATTTT. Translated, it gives CASRGTDRTDTQYF.

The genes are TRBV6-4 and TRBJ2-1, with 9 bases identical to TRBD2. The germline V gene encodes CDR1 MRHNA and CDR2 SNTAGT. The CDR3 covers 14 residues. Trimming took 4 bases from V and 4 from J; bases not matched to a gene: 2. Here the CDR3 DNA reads TGTGCCAGCAGTGTCCTAGCGGGGTACAATGAGCAGTTCTTC. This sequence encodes CASSVLAGYNEQFF.

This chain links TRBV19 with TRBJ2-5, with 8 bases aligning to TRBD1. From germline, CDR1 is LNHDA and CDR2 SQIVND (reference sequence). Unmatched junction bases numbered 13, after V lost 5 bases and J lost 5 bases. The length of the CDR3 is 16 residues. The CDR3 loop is CASSLPPGGGSETQYF. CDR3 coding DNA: TGTGCCAGTAGTCTACCCCCAGGGGGCGGTTCGGAGACCCAGTACTTC.

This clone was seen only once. CDR3 DNA: TGCGCCAGCAGCCAAGACCCACGGGGACTAGCGGGGGGCTACGAGCAGTACTTC. Its protein is CASSQDPRGLAGGYEQYF. This chain connects TRBV4-3 to TRBJ2-7; TRBD2 matches at 15 bases. Germline CDR1 LGHNA, CDR2 YSLEER. CDR3 size: 18 residues. The J segment lost 3 bases and the V segment lost 0 bases, leaving 6 bases of the junction unmatched.

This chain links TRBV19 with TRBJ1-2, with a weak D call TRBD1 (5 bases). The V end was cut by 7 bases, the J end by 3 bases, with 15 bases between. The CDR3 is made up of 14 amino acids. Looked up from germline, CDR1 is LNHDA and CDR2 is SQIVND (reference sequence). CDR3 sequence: CASTPRGRDYGYTF. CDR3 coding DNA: TGTGCCAGTACCCCCCGGGGCAGAGACTATGGCTACACCTTC.

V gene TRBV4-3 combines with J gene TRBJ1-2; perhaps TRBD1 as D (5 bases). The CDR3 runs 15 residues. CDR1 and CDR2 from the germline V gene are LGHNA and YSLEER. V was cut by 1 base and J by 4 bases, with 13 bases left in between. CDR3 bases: TGCGCCAGCAGCCAAGGTTTAGAGGGGAGCTATGGCTACACCTTC. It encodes CASSQGLEGSYGYTF.

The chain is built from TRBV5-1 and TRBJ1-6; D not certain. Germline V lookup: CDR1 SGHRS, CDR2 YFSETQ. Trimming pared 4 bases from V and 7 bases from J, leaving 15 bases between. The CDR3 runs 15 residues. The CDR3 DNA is TGCGCCAGCAGCAATGGCCCTGAATCAAATTCACCCCTCCACTTT. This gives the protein CASSNGPESNSPLHF.

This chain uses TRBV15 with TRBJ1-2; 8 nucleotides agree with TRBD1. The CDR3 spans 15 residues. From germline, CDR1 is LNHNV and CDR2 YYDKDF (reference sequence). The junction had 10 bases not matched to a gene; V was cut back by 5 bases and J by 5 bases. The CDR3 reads CATSPGQATRYGYTF. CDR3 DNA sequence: TGTGCCACCAGCCCGGGACAGGCAACGCGATATGGCTACACCTTC.

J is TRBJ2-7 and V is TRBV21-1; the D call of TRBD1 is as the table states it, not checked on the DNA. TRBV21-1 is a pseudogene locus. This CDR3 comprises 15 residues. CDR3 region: CASSNPGQGAYEQYF. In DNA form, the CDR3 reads TGTGCCAGCAGCAACCCGGGACAGGGGGCCTACGAGCAGTACTTC.

Here the CDR3 DNA reads TGCGCCAGCAGTTCGTTTGGGGTCGGGGAGACCCAGTACTTC. Amino acids: CASSSFGVGETQYF. The chain combines TRBV10-2 with TRBJ2-5; the D is unclear. The ends were cut back, 5 bases at V and 5 bases at J, with 15 bases in the middle. This CDR3 has 14 amino acids. Germline V gene lookup returns CDR1 WSHSY and CDR2 SAAADI.

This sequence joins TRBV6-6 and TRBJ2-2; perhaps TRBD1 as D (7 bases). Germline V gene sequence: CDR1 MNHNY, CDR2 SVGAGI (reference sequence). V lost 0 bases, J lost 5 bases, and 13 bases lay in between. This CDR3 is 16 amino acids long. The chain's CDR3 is CASSYSAGGRTGELFF. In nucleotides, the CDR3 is TGTGCCAGCAGTTACTCGGCAGGGGGGAGGACCGGGGAGCTGTTTTTT.

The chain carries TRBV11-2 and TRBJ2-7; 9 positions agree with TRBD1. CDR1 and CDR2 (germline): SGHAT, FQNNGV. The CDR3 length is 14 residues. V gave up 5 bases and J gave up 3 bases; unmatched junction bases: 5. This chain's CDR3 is CASSQQGANYEQYF. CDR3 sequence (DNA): TGTGCCAGCAGCCAACAGGGGGCCAACTACGAGCAGTACTTC.

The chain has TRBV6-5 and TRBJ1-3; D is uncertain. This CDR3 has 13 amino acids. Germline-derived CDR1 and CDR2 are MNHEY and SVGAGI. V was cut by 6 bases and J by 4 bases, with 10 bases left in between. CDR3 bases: TGTGCCAGCAGAGCCCCTGGCGGAAACACCATATATTTT. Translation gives CASRAPGGNTIYF.

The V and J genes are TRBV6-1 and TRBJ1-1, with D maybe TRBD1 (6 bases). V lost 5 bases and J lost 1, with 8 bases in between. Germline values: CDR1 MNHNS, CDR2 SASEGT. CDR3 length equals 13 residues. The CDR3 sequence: CASSRTANTEAFF. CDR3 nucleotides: TGTGCCAGCAGTCGGACAGCGAACACTGAAGCTTTCTTT.

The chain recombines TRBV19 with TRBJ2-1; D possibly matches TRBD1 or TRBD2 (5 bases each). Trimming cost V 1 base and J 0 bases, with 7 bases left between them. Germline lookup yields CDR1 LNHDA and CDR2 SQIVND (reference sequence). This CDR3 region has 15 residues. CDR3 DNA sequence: TGTGCCAGTAGTATAGCAGGGAGCTCCTACAATGAGCAGTTCTTC. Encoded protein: CASSIAGSSYNEQFF. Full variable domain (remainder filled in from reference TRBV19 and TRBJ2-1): DGGITQSPKYLFRKEGQNVTLSCEQNLNHDAMYWYRQDPGQGLRLIYYSQIVNDFQKGDIAEGYSVSREKKESFPLTVTSAQKNPTAFYLCASSIAGSSYNEQFFGPGTRLTVL.

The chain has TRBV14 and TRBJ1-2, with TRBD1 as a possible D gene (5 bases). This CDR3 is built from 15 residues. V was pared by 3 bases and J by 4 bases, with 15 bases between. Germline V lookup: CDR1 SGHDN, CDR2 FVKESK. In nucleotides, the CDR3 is TGTGCCAGCAGCCATCTGGACCGGGACTCCTATGGCTACACCTTC. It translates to CASSHLDRDSYGYTF.

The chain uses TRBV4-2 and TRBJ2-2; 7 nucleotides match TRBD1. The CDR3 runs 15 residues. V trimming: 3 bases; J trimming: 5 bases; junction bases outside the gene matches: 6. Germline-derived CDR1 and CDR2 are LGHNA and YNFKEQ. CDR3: CASSQRGQGTGELFF. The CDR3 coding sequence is TGTGCCAGCAGCCAGAGGGGGCAGGGGACCGGGGAGCTGTTTTTT.

CDR3 bases: TGTGCCAGCAGCCCCAGCGGACAGGGGACGCCACCCCTCCACTTT. Translated, it gives CASSPSGQGTPPLHF. The rearrangement joins TRBV7-9 to TRBJ1-6, with 9 bases lining up with TRBD1. Germline trimming cut 5 bases from V and 11 bases from J; bases unmatched to any gene: 10. The CDR3 is made up of 15 amino acids. Germline CDR1 is SEHNR and CDR2 is FQNEAQ (reference sequence).

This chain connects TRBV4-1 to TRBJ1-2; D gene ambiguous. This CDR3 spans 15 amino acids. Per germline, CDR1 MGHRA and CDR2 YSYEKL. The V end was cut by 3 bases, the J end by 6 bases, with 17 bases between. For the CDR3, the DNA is TGCGCCAGCAGCCAGAAGACCGCGGCAGTTAATGGCTACACCTTC. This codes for CASSQKTAAVNGYTF.

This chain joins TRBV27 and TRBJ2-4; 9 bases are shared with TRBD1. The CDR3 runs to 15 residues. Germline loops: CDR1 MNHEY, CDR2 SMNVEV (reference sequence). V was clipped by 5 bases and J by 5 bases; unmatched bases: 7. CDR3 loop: CASSKTGGAENIQYF. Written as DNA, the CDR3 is TGTGCCAGCAGTAAAACAGGGGGCGCTGAAAACATTCAGTACTTC.

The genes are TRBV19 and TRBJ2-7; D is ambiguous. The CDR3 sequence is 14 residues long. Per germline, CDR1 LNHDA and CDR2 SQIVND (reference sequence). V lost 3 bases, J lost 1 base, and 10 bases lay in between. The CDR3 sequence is CASSIRDGSYEQYF. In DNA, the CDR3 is TGTGCCAGTAGTATCCGTGACGGATCCTACGAGCAGTACTTC.

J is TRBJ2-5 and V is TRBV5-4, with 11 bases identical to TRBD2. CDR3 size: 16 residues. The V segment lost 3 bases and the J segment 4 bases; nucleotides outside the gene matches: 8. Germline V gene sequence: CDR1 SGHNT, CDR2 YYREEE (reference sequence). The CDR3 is CASSSPGLAAGETQYF. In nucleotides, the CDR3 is TGTGCCAGCAGCTCGCCGGGACTAGCGGCCGGAGAGACCCAGTACTTC.

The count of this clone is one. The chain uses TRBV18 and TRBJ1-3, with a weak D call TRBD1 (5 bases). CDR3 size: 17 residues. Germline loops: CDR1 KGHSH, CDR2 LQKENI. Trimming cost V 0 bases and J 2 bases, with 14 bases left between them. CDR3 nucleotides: TGTGCCAGCTCACCACCGGGTATCAGGGACGCTGGAAACACCATATATTTT. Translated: CASSPPGIRDAGNTIYF.

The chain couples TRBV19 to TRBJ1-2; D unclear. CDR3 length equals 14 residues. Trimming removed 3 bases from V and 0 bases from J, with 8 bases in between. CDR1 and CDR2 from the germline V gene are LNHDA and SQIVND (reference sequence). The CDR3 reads CASSIQGPNYGYTF. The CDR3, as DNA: TGTGCCAGTAGTATTCAAGGGCCTAACTATGGCTACACCTTC. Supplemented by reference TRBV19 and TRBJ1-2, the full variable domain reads DGGITQSPKYLFRKEGQNVTLSCEQNLNHDAMYWYRQDPGQGLRLIYYSQIVNDFQKGDIAEGYSVSREKKESFPLTVTSAQKNPTAFYLCASSIQGPNYGYTFGSGTRLTVV.

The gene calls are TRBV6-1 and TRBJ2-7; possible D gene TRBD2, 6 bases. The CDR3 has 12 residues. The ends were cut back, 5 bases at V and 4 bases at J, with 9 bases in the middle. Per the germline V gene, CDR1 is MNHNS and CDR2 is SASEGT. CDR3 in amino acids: CASSRERYEQYF. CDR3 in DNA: TGTGCCAGCAGTCGGGAGAGGTACGAGCAGTACTTC.